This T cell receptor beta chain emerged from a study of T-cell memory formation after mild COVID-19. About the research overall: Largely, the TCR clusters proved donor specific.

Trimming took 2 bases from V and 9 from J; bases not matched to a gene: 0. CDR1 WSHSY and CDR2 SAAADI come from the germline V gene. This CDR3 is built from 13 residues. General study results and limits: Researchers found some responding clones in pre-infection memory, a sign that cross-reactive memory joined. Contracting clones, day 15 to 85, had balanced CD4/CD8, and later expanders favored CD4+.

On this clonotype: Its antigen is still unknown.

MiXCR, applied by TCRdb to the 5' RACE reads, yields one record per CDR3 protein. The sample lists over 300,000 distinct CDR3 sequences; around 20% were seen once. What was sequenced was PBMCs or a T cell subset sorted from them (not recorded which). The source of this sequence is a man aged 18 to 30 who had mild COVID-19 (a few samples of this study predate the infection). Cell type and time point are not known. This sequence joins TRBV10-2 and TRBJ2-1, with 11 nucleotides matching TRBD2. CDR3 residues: CASSETSGGEQFF. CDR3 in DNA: TGCGCCAGCAGTGAGACTAGCGGGGGTGAGCAGTTCTTC.